These T cell receptor beta chains were read from a single sample in a study of cytomegalovirus exposure and HLA in healthy donors. TCRdb's copy holds only in-frame clones and misses some; the assay was immunoSEQ multiplex PCR. Of 74,000 or so clones listed, approximately 71% are singletons. The sample consisted of PBMCs. Receptor source: a woman aged 40-49 years in good health and CMV-seronegative. CDR3s include the opening cysteine and the closing phenylalanine or tryptophan. Each record gives: CDR3 length, V gene, J gene, clone size, D gene, CDR3 protein, CDR3 DNA. A D gene is named only where the DNA matches it firmly. Clone size is stated in some rows and not others, as once, few, many or a class when expanded.

15	TRBV7-3	TRBJ2-7	once	TRBD2	CASSKSGRPSDEQYF	TGTGCCAGCAGTAAGAGCGGGAGACCGTCGGACGAGCAGTACTTC
16	TRBV6-1	TRBJ2-7	-	-	CASSDPTGPPYYEQYF	TGTGCCAGCAGTGACCCGACAGGTCCCCCCTACTACGAGCAGTACTTC
13	TRBV18	TRBJ1-1	-	-	CASSLEMNTEAFF	TGTGCCAGCTCACTGGAGATGAACACTGAAGCTTTCTTT
15	TRBV19	TRBJ2-7	-	TRBD2	CASSILASGSYEQYF	TGTGCCAGTAGTATCCTGGCTAGCGGCTCCTACGAGCAGTACTTC
14	TRBV27	TRBJ2-7	-	-	CASSPRLGLYEQYF	TGTGCCAGCAGTCCCCGACTAGGTCTCTACGAGCAGTACTTC
14	TRBV27	TRBJ2-2	-	TRBD2	CASSWSGDTGELFF	TGTGCCAGCAGTTGGAGCGGGGACACCGGGGAGCTGTTTTTT
12	TRBV25-1	TRBJ2-1	-	-	CASTKQGNEQFF	TGTGCCAGCACGAAACAGGGAAATGAGCAGTTCTTC
15	TRBV7-2	TRBJ1-2	-	TRBD1	CASSLGTATNYGYTF	TGTGCCAGCAGCTTGGGGACAGCTACTAACTATGGCTACACCTTC
13	TRBV29-1	TRBJ1-2	-	TRBD1	CSVEKGQGYGYTF	TGCAGCGTTGAAAAGGGACAGGGCTATGGCTACACCTTC
16	TRBV15	TRBJ2-1	-	TRBD2	CATSRGSGGSGNEQFF	TGTGCCACCAGCAGAGGATCCGGCGGGAGTGGCAATGAGCAGTTCTTC
14	TRBV28	TRBJ2-7	-	TRBD1	CASSYGTGGYEQYF	TGTGCCAGCAGCTACGGGACAGGGGGCTACGAGCAGTACTTC
15	TRBV6-1	TRBJ1-4	-	TRBD1	CASRSGGAGNEKLFF	TGTGCCAGTCGATCAGGGGGCGCCGGTAATGAAAAACTGTTTTTT
13	TRBV10-3	TRBJ1-2	few	TRBD1	CAATGVPHYGYTF	TGTGCCGCCACAGGGGTACCACACTATGGCTACACCTTC
14	TRBV2	TRBJ1-4	-	TRBD1	CASRIGQGGEKLFF	TGTGCCAGCAGGATCGGACAGGGCGGTGAAAAACTGTTTTTT
14	TRBV5-8	TRBJ2-1	-	TRBD2	CASRITGGPNEQFF	TGTGCCAGCAGAATTACGGGAGGGCCAAATGAGCAGTTCTTC
17	TRBV18	TRBJ1-1	-	TRBD1	CASSPAGGGIMNTEAFF	TGTGCCAGCTCGCCTGCAGGGGGCGGTATCATGAACACTGAAGCTTTCTTT
16	TRBV4-3	TRBJ2-3	-	TRBD2	CASSQEGAGDLDTQYF	TGCGCCAGCAGCCAAGAAGGGGCGGGAGACCTAGATACGCAGTATTTT
14	TRBV19	TRBJ2-7	-	-	CASSIGTLAAEQYF	TGTGCCAGTAGTATCGGGACACTTGCCGCCGAGCAGTACTTC
15	TRBV25-1	TRBJ1-3	-	-	CASSEDQGSGNTIYF	TGTGCCAGCAGTGAAGATCAGGGCTCTGGAAACACCATATATTTT
17	TRBV30	TRBJ1-3	-	-	CAWSRVLVPPRGNTIYF	TGTGCCTGGAGTCGGGTTTTGGTCCCTCCTAGGGGAAACACCATATATTTT
10	TRBV20-1	TRBJ2-3	-	-	CNLLTDTQYF	TGCAACCTCCTAACAGATACGCAGTATTTT
14	TRBV10-1	TRBJ2-7	-	-	CASSSGTTSYEQYF	TGCGCCAGCAGCTCCGGGACAACCTCCTACGAGCAGTACTTC
15	TRBV7-9	TRBJ1-2	-	TRBD1	CASSSPRQGKGGYTF	TGTGCCAGCAGCTCACCGAGACAGGGGAAGGGTGGCTACACCTTC
14	TRBV7-8	TRBJ1-4	-	TRBD1	CASSLRDRNEKLFF	TGTGCCAGCAGCTTACGGGACAGGAATGAAAAACTGTTTTTT
15	TRBV29-1	TRBJ2-3	-	TRBD2	CSVEDRGGPSNTQYF	TGCAGCGTTGAAGATAGGGGAGGGCCTTCGAATACGCAGTATTTT
14	TRBV5-1	TRBJ1-1	-	-	CASSLQGEDTEAFF	TGCGCCAGCAGCTTACAGGGTGAGGACACTGAAGCTTTCTTT
16	TRBV18	TRBJ1-2	-	-	CASSPPPGAVAYGYTF	TGTGCCAGCTCACCCCCTCCAGGGGCCGTCGCCTATGGCTACACCTTC
14	TRBV5-1	TRBJ2-7	once	-	CASSLGGVSYEQYF	TGCGCCAGCAGCTTGGGCGGGGTCTCCTACGAGCAGTACTTC
15	TRBV15	TRBJ2-1	-	-	CATSSEAQGGYEQFF	TGTGCCACCAGCAGCGAAGCCCAGGGCGGCTATGAGCAGTTCTTC
15	TRBV7-2	TRBJ2-5	-	-	CASSSSGQSGETQYF	TGTGCCAGCAGCTCAAGTGGACAGTCTGGGGAGACCCAGTACTTC
14	TRBV30	TRBJ1-4	-	-	CAWKLIRGGEKLFF	TGTGCCTGGAAATTAATTAGGGGGGGGGAAAAACTGTTTTTT
17	TRBV7-6	TRBJ2-1	-	-	CASSWRTASSSYNEQFF	TGTGCCAGCAGCTGGAGGACAGCCTCCAGCTCCTACAATGAGCAGTTCTTC
15	TRBV27	TRBJ2-7	-	-	CASSLRASVAYEQYF	TGTGCCAGCAGTTTACGAGCTAGCGTCGCCTACGAGCAGTACTTC
16	TRBV9	TRBJ2-3	-	TRBD2	CASSPGTSASTDTQYF	TGTGCCAGCAGCCCAGGGACTAGTGCTAGCACAGATACGCAGTATTTT
15	TRBV4-1	TRBJ1-2	-	-	CASSQDWGGWNSYTF	TGCGCCAGCAGCCAAGATTGGGGGGGTTGGAATAGCTACACCTTC
13	TRBV29-1	TRBJ2-7	-	-	CSVALGESYEQYF	TGCAGCGTCGCTCTCGGGGAATCCTACGAGCAGTACTTC
12	TRBV19	TRBJ1-2	-	-	CASLQGDGGYTF	TGTGCCAGTTTACAGGGTGACGGAGGCTACACCTTC
15	TRBV19	TRBJ2-7	-	TRBD2	CASSSPGGRSYEQYF	TGTGCCAGTAGTTCTCCGGGGGGGCGGAGCTACGAGCAGTACTTC
14	TRBV19	TRBJ2-2	-	TRBD2	CASQREGLLGELFF	TGTGCCAGCCAGCGGGAGGGCCTTCTCGGGGAGCTGTTTTTT
17	TRBV30	TRBJ1-5	-	TRBD1	CAWSRDRGFGYFQPQHF	TGTGCCTGGAGCCGGGACAGGGGCTTTGGATATTTTCAGCCCCAGCATTTT
15	TRBV28	TRBJ2-5	-	-	CASSLWSGQQETQYF	TGTGCCAGCAGTTTATGGAGTGGACAACAAGAGACCCAGTACTTC
15	TRBV2	TRBJ2-7	-	TRBD2	CASSEANFSGDEQYF	TGTGCCAGCAGTGAAGCGAACTTTAGCGGGGACGAGCAGTACTTC
16	TRBV15	TRBJ2-3	-	TRBD2	CATGDPSGPSTDTQYF	TGTGCCACAGGTGATCCTAGCGGACCTAGCACAGATACGCAGTATTTT
18	TRBV4-1	TRBJ2-3	-	TRBD2	CASSQVLAGGPIPDTQYF	TGCGCCAGCAGCCAAGTTTTAGCGGGGGGGCCTATACCAGATACGCAGTATTTT
16	TRBV2	TRBJ1-4	-	TRBD1	CASTRDRVFENEKLFF	TGTGCCAGCACCCGGGACAGGGTTTTCGAAAATGAAAAACTGTTTTTT
15	TRBV5-1	TRBJ2-7	-	-	CASSLVGQGIHEQYF	TGCGCCAGCAGCTTAGTGGGGCAGGGTATCCACGAGCAGTACTTC
16	TRBV7-9	TRBJ2-3	-	TRBD2	CASSPGLAGGTDTQYF	TGTGCCAGCAGCCCCGGACTAGCGGGAGGGACAGATACGCAGTATTTT
16	TRBV18	TRBJ2-4	-	-	CASSPPGHVAKNIQYF	TGTGCCAGCTCACCACCGGGACACGTAGCCAAAAACATTCAGTACTTC
15	TRBV2	TRBJ2-2	-	TRBD2	CASSIGLAVVGELFF	TGTGCCAGCAGTATCGGACTAGCGGTCGTCGGGGAGCTGTTTTTT
14	TRBV2	TRBJ2-1	-	-	CASRARVGRREQFF	TGTGCCAGCAGGGCGAGGGTAGGGCGACGCGAGCAGTTCTTC
14	TRBV11-2	TRBJ2-5	-	TRBD1	CASSFDRVGETQYF	TGTGCCAGCAGCTTCGACAGGGTTGGGGAGACCCAGTACTTC
15	TRBV4-3	TRBJ2-1	-	-	CASSQGVRSYNEQFF	TGCGCCAGCAGCCAGGGAGTACGGTCCTACAATGAGCAGTTCTTC